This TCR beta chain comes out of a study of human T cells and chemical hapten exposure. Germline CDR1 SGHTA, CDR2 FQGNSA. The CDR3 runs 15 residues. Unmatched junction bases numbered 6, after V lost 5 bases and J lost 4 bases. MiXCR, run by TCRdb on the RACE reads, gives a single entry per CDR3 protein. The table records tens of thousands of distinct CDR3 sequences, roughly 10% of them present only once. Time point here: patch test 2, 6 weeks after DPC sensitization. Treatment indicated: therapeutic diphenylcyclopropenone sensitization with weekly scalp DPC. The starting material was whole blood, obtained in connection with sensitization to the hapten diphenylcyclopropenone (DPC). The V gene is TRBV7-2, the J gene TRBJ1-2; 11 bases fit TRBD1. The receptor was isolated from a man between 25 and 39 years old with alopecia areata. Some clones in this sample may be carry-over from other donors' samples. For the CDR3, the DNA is TGTGCCAGCAGCGCGGGGACAGGGGGGAGCTATGGCTACACCTTC. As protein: CASSAGTGGSYGYTF.